This entry concerns a single T cell receptor beta chain. By sample share, this clonotype is medium-sized (0.01 to 0.1%). There is no known antigen for this receptor. No base quality values were provided; no much bigger clone lies one nucleotide off. The record originates from a study of read filtering for tumor transcriptome and immune sequencing (dated by TCRdb to 2020 to 2022). In terms of the full investigation: Of the patients in the cohort, some 17 were male and 14 were female, and their mean age was around 64 years, with a range of roughly 45 to 80. By revised international staging, under 10 patients were R-ISS I, 16 were R-ISS II and 7 were R-ISS III. TCR repertoires obtained by targeted immune repertoire sequencing and by bulk whole-transcriptome sequencing performed on the same bone marrow samples were compared. TCR-region mapped reads per sample ranged from about 4.05 to 11 million with IR-seq versus only about 75 to 1273 with RNA-seq. After DNase treatment, whole-transcriptome libraries were prepared with the TruSeq RNA Access Library Prep Kit. A main aim was a read-filtering strategy for immune repertoire data, specifically whether clonotypes supported by a single read should be removed. Overall study outcomes, separate from this receptor: When single-read clonotypes were removed, the proportions of shared clonotypes in IR-seq and RNA-seq correlated more strongly. The sorted CD138-negative fraction was a mixed bone marrow immune population, not purified T cells. Single-read clonotypes made up roughly 81% of clonotypes but approximately 3.5% of total reads in IR-seq, and over 65% of clonotypes and 35% to 55% of reads in RNA-seq. Clonotypes were captured by IR-seq at much higher depth and more reliably than by RNA-seq, and smaller IR-seq throughput was sufficient for identification of most shared clonotypes.

Every patient had bone marrow sampled at the time of active disease. Isolation of bone marrow mononuclear cells was performed by Ficoll-Hypaque density gradient centrifugation. CD138-negative cells were obtained by negative selection after labeling with CD138 magnetic microbeads on a MACS separator, removing myeloma plasma cells. Flow cytometry with CD138 antibodies on an Attune NxT was used to check how pure the isolated cells were. Total RNA was extracted using TRIzol reagent and was quantified on a NanoDrop spectrophotometer. For each patient, paired RNA-seq and IR-seq were run on the CD138-negative bone marrow sample from that patient. Starting from roughly 440 ng RNA, TCR libraries were constructed with the Immunoverse kit using molecular barcoded adaptors that cover the alpha/delta and beta/gamma chains. TCR library preparation used the same RNA that was used for transcriptome sequencing. Sequencing of TCR libraries was carried out on an Illumina HiSeq 4000 with 2 x 150 cycles. Per the authors' processing: With MiXCR, TCR reads were aligned to human V, D, J and C references and assembled into CDR3 clonotypes, with quality filtering and error correction included. The tcR package in R was used to analyze clonotype counts and gene usage diversity. For inspection of raw mapping reads, RNA-seq reads were mapped by STAR aligner version 2.5.3a onto GRCh37 of the human genome. To test the effect of sequencing depth on detected clonotypes, IR-seq fastq files were randomly downsampled using Seqtk 1.3. In TCRdb, the public reads were trimmed at Q25 with fastp and aligned with MiXCR, with productive beta chains retained. Rows are unified per CDR3 protein, each entry keeping the most common DNA and genes. TCRdb's processing, not the authors' own work, is the source of the V and J calls. This sample is represented by about 5,800 distinct CDR3 sequences; approximately 22% of them were singletons. The ten largest clonotypes hold 20% to 25% of the sample.

V is cut by 4 bases and J by 7 bases, and the space between the germline ends is 16 bases. Including cysteine and phenylalanine, the CDR3 has 15 amino acids. Of all the DNA, just the CDR3 is kept, 45 bases in frame from base 1. Taken from the germline V gene, the CDR1 and CDR2 loops are MNHNS and SASEGT. The rearranged chain carries TRBV6-1 and TRBJ2-2, with no reliable assignment of the D segment. The origin of this receptor is a donor at least 40 years old with multiple myeloma. Sequencing input: a population of CD138-negative cells sorted from bone marrow. The cell subset or site label of this sample denotes: bone marrow mononuclear cells depleted of CD138+ plasma/myeloma cells by negative magnetic selection. The bases read TGTGCCAGCAGTGCATTTCTCCTTGGTGGCGGGGAGCTGTTTTTT. It specifies CASSAFLLGGGELFF.